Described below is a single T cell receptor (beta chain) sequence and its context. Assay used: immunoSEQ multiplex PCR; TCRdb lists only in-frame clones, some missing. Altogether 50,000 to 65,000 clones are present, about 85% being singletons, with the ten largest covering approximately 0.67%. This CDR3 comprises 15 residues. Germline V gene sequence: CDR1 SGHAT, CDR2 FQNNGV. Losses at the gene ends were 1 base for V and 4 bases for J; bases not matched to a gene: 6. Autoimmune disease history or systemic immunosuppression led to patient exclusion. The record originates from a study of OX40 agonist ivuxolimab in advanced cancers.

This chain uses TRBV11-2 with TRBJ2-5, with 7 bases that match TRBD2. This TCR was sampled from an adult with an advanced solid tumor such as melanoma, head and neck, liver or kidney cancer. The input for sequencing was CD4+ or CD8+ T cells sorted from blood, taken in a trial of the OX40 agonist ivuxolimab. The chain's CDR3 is CASSLVGSGLETQYF. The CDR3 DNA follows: TGTGCCAGCAGCTTAGTCGGTAGCGGGTTAGAGACCCAGTACTTC.